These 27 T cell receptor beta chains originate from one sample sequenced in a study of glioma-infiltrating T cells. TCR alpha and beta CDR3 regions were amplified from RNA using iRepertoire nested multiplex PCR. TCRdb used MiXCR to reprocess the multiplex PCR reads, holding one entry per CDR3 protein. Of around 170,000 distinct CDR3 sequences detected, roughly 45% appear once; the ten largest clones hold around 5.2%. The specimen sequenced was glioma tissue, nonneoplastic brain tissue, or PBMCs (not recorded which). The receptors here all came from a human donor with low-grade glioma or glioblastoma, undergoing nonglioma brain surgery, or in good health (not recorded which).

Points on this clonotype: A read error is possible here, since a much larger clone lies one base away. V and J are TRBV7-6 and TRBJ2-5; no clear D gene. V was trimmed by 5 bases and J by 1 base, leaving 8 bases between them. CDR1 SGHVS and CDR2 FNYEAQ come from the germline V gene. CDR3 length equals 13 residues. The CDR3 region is CASSQEFQETQYF. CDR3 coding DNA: TGTGCCAGCAGCCAGGAATTCCAAGAGACCCAGTACTTC.

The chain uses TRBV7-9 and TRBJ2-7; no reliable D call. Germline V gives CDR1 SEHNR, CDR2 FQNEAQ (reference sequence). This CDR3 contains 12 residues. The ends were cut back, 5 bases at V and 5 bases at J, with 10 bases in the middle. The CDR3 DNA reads TGTGCCAGCAGCCCGCGGACGAACGAGCAGTACTTC. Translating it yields CASSPRTNEQYF.

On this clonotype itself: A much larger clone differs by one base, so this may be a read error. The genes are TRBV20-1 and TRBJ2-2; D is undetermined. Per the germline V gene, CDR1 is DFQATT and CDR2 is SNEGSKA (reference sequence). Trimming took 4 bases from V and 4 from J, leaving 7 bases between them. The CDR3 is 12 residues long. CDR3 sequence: CSATILTGELFF. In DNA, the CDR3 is TGCAGTGCTACGATCCTCACCGGGGAGCTGTTTTTT.

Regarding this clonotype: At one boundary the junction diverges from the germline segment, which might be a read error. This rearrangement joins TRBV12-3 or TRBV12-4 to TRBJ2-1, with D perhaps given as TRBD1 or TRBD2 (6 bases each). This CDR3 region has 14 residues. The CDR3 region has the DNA TGTGCCGGCAGTCAAACGGGGGCCAAAGGGGAGCAGTTCTTC. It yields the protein CAGSQTGAKGEQFF.

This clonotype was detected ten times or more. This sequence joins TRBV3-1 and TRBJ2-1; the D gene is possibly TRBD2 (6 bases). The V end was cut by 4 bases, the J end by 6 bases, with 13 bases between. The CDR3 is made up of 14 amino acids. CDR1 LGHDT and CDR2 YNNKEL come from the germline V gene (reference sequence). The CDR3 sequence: CASSLGLLPNEQFF. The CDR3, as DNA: TGTGCCAGCAGCCTTGGACTATTACCCAATGAGCAGTTCTTC.

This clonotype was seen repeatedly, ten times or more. Here the CDR3 DNA reads TGTGCCAGCAGAACATCTAGCTCCAATGAGCAGTTCTTC. The encoded protein is CASRTSSSNEQFF. The chain combines TRBV6-1 with TRBJ2-1, with D possibly TRBD2 on 5 matching bases. The CDR3 covers 13 residues. Trimming took off 6 bases at V and 6 bases at J, with 12 bases between the two ends. Germline CDR1 reads MNHNS; CDR2 reads SASEGT.

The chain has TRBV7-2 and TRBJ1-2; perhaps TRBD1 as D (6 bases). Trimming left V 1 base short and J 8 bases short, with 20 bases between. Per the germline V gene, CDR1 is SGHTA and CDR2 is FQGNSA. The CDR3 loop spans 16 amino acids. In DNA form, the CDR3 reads TGTGCCAGCAGCTTAGGACGGGACACCTTGCAAGGAGGCTACACCTTC. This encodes CASSLGRDTLQGGYTF.

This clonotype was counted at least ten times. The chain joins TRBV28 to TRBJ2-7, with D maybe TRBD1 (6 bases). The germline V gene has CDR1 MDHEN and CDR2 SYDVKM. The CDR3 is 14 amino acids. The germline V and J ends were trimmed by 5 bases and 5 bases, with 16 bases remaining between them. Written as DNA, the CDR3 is TGTGCCAGCAGTAAACAGGGAGCTTCCAACGAGCAGTACTTC. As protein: CASSKQGASNEQYF.

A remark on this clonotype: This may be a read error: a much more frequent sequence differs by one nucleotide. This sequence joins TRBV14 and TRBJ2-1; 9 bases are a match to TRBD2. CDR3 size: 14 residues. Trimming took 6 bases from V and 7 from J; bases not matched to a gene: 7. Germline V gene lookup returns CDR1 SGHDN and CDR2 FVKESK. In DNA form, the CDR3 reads TGTGCCAGCAGGGTCGGGACTAGCCCGAATGAGCAGTTCTTC. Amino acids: CASRVGTSPNEQFF.

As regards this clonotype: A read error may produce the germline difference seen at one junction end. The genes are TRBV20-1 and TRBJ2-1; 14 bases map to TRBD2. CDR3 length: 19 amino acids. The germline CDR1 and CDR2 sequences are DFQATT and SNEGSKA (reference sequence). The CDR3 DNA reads TGCGGTGCTAGAGCAACACCCGGGACTAGCGGGAGTCTCTACAATGAGCAGTTCTTC. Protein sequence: CGARATPGTSGSLYNEQFF.

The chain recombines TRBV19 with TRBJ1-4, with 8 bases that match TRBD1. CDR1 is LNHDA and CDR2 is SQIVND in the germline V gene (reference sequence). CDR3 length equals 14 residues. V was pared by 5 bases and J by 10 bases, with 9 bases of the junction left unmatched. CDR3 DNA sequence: TGTGCCAGTAGTCTACCGACAGGGGAAGTAAAACTGTTTTTT. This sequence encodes CASSLPTGEVKLFF.

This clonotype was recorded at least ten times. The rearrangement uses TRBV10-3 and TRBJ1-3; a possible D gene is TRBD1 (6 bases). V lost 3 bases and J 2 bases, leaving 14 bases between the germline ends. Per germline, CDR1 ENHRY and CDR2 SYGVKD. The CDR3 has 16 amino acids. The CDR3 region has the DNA TGTGCCATCAGTGATCCGGGGGGGCTCGCTGGAAACACCATATATTTT. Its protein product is CAISDPGGLAGNTIYF.

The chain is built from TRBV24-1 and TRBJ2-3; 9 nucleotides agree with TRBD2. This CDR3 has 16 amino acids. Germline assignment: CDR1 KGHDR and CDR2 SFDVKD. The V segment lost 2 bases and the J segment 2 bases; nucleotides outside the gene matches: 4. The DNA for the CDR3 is TGTGCCACCAGTGATTCGACTAGCGGAAACACAGATACGCAGTATTTT. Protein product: CATSDSTSGNTDTQYF.

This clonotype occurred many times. As DNA, the CDR3 is TGTGCCAGCAGCCAGTTCGCGGTACAGGGCCGGGATACGCAGTATTTT. Its protein is CASSQFAVQGRDTQYF. The rearrangement uses TRBV3-1 and TRBJ2-3; D may be TRBD1 (6 bases). Germline-derived CDR1 and CDR2 are LGHDT and YNNKEL (reference sequence). Trimming shortened V by 3 bases and J by 6 bases, and 19 bases separated the two germline ends. The CDR3 length is 16 residues.

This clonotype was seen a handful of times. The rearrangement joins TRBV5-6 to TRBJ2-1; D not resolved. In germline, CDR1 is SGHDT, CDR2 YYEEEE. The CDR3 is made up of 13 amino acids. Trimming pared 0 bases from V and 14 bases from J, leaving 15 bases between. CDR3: CASSLVDSPREFF. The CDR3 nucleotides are TGTGCCAGCAGCTTGGTGGATTCTCCCCGCGAGTTCTTC.

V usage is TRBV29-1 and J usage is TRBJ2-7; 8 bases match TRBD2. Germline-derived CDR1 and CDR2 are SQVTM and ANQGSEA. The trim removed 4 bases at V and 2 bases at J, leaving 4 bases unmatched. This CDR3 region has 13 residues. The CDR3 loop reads CSVVSGDPYEQYF. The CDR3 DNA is TGCAGCGTTGTTAGCGGGGACCCCTACGAGCAGTACTTC.

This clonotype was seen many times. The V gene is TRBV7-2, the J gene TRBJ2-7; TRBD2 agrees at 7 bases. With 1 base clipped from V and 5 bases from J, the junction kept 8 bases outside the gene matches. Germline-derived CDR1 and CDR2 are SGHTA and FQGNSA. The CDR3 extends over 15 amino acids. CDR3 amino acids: CASSLVGGREDEQYF. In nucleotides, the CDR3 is TGTGCCAGCAGCTTAGTCGGGGGGAGGGAGGACGAGCAGTACTTC.

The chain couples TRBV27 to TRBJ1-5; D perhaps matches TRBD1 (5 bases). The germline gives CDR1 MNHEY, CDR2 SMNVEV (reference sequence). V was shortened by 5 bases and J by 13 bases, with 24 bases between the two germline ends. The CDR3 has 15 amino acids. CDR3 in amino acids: CASSDATANESAQHF. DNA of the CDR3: TGTGCCAGCAGTGATGCGACAGCCAACGAATCAGCACAGCATTTT.

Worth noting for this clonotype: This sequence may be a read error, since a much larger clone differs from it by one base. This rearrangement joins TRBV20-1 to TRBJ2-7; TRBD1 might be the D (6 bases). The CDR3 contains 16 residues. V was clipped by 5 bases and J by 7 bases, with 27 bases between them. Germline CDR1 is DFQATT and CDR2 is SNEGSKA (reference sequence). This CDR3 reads CSAHDQTGQGNGEQYF. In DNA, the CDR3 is TGCAGTGCTCACGACCAAACCGGGCAGGGGAATGGGGAGCAGTACTTC.

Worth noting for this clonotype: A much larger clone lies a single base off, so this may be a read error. CDR3 nucleotide sequence: TGTGCCAGCTCACCGGTAGGGGACACTGAAGCTTTCTTT. Its translation is CASSPVGDTEAFF. V is TRBV18 and J is TRBJ1-1, with D tentatively TRBD1 (5 bases). The CDR3 contains 13 residues. V lost 3 bases and J lost 3, with 8 bases in between. Germline V gives CDR1 KGHSH, CDR2 LQKENI.

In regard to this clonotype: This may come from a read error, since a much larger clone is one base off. CDR3 coding DNA: TGTGCCAGCAACGACCACGGAAACAGGGAGGCGGGGGATACGCAGTATTTT. This codes for CASNDHGNREAGDTQYF. The rearrangement joins TRBV28 to TRBJ2-3; D could derive from TRBD1 or TRBD2 (6 bases each). CDR1 and CDR2 (germline): MDHEN, SYDVKM. This CDR3 has 17 amino acids. Deletions cut 7 bases from V and 6 bases from J, with 26 bases between.

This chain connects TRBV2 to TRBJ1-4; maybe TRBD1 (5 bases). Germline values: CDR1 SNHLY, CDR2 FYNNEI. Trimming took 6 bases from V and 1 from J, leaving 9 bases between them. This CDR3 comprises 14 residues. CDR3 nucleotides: TGTGCCAGCAGCGGTGGGGGAACTAATGAAAAACTGTTTTTT. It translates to CASSGGGTNEKLFF.

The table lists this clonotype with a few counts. CDR3 protein: CASSLTPRSDSGNTIYF. Written as DNA, the CDR3 is TGTGCCAGCAGCTTAACCCCCAGGTCCGACTCTGGAAACACCATATATTTT. V usage is TRBV11-2 and J usage is TRBJ1-3, with D unclear. The CDR3 consists of 17 residues. Trimming took off 2 bases at V and 0 bases at J, with 14 bases between the two ends. Germline lookup yields CDR1 SGHAT and CDR2 FQNNGV.

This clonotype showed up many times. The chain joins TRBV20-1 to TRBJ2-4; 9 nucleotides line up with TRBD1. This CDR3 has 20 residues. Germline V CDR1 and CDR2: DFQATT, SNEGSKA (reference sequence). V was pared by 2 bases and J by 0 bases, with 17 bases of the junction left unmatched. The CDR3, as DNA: TGCAGTGCTAGAAGGGGACAGGGAAGGCACGCACTGCTAGCCAAAAACATTCAGTACTTC. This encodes CSARRGQGRHALLAKNIQYF.

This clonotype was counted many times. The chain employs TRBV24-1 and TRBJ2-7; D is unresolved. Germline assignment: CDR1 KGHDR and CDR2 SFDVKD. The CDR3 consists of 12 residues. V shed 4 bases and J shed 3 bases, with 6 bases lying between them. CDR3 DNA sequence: TGTGCCACCAGTGACTTAGGCTACGAGCAGTACTTC. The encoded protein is CATSDLGYEQYF.

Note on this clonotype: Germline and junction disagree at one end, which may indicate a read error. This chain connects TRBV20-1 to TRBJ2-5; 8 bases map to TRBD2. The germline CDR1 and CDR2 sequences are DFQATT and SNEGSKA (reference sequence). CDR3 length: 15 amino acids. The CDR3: CSVRDTSSGQETQYF. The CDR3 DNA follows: TGCAGTGTTAGAGATACCTCTAGCGGGCAAGAGACCCAATACTTC.

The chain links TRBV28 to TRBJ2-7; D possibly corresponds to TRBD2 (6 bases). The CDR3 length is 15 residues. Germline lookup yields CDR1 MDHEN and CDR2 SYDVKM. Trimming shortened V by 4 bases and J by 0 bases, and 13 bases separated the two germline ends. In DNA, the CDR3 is TGTGCCAGCAGTTCCCACGGGGGAATCTCCTACGAGCAGTACTTC. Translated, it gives CASSSHGGISYEQYF.